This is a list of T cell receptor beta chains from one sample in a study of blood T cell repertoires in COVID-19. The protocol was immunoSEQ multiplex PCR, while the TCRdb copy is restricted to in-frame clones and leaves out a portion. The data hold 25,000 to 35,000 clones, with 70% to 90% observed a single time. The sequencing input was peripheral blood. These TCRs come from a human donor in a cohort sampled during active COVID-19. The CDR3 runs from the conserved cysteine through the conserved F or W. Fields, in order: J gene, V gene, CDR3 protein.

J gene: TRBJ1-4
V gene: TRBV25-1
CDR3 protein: CASSDGGVKRKLFF

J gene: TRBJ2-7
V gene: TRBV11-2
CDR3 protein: CASSLGQGNIYEQYF

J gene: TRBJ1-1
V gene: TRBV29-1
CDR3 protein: CSVRTLQDTEAFF

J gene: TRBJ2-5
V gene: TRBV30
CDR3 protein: CAWSVLAGETQYF

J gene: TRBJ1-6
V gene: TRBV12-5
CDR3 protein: CASGFGSYNSPLHF

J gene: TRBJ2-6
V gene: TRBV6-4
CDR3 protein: CASSTGIGGANVLTF

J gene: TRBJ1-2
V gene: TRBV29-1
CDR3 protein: CSVEGQHGYTF

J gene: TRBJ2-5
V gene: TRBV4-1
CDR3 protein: CASSQGLSTTQYF

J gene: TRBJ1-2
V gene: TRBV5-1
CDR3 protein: CASSLGQGEGYTF

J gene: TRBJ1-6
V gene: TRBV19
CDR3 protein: CASRPDRGGSPLHF

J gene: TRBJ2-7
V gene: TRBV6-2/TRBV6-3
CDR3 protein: CASSYGGHAYEQYF

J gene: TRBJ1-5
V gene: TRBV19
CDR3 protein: CASSTATGRQPQHF

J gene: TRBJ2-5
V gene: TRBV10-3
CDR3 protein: CAISEEGAVQETQYF

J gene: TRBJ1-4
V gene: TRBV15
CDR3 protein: CATSRTGLSNEKLFF

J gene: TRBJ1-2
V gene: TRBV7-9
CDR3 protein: CASSPTGLVDYGYTF

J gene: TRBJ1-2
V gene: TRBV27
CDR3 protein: CASSLSGGIYGYTF

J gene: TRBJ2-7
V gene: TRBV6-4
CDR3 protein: CASSEFPGLGGGYEQYF

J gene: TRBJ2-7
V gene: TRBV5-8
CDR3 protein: CASNEKTGGIYEQYF

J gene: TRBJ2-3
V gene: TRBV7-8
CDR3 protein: CASSYKTSSINTDTQYF

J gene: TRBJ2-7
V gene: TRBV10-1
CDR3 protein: CASSGGGSSYEQYF

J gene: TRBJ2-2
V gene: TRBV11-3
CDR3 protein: CASSSKDRAGTGELFF

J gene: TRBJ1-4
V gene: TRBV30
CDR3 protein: CAWAKGLLNEKLFF

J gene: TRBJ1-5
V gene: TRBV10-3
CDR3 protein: CAISESGNNQPQHF

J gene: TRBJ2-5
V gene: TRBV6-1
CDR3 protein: CASSEYRLAGARNQETQYF

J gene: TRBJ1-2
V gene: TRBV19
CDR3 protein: CASSNLQTGNYGYTF

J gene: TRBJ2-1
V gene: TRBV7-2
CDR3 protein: CASSTGLALNEQFF

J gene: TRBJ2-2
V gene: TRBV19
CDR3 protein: CASSLRHGGELFF

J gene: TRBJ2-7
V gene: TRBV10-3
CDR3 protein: CAISSRPPDSEQYF

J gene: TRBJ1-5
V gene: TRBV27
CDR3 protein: CASSLHRSNQPQHF

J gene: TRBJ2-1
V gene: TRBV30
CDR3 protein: CAWSGGPYNEQFF

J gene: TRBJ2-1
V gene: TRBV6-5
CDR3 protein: CASSFRDQRNEQFF

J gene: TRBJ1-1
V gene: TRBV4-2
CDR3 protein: CASSQEFSMNTEAFF